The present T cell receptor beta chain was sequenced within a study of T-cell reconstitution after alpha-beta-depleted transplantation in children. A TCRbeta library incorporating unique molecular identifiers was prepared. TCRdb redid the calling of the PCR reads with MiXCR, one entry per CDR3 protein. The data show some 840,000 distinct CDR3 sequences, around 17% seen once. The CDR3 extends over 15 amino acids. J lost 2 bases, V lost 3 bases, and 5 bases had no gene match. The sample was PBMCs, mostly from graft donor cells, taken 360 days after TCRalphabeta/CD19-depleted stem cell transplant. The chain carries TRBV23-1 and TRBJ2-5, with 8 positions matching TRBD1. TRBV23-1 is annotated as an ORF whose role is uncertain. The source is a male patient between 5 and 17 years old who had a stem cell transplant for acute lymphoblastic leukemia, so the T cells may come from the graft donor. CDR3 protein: CASSHPGQVQETQYF. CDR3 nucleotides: TGCGCCAGCAGTCATCCGGGACAGGTGCAAGAGACCCAGTACTTC.